This T cell receptor beta chain emerged from a study of chemoradiotherapy in HPV16-positive cancers. The CDR3 spans 16 residues. Germline assignment: CDR1 SGHKS and CDR2 YYEKEE (reference sequence). Trimming shortened V by 6 bases and J by 3 bases, and 22 bases separated the two germline ends. Using immunoSEQ multiplex PCR, the repertoire was profiled, and TCRdb retains in-frame clones only, with some absent. Altogether over 5,000 clones are present, over 65% being singletons, with the ten largest covering 35% to 40%. The TCR was taken from a human donor with HPV-associated anogenital cancer. Sampling was performed from a patient who underwent chemoradiotherapy. This sequence joins TRBV5-5 and TRBJ2-7; D is perhaps TRBD2 (5 bases). CDR3 bases: TGTGCCAGCACTCCTGGTCGGACTGGAGAAAACTACGAGCAGTACTTC. As protein: CASTPGRTGENYEQYF.